This T cell receptor beta chain emerged from a study of Tregs in tolerant kidney transplant recipients. About the research overall: Mixed chimerism was transient after nonmyeloablative marrow transplants from related graft donors.

The germline V gene encodes CDR1 KGHSH and CDR2 LQKENI. CDR3 length equals 16 residues. Deletions cut 3 bases from V and 0 bases from J, with 13 bases between. The method was immunoSEQ multiplex PCR; TCRdb's version includes in-frame clones alone and lacks a portion of them. The top ten hold 0.34% of the sample, which has about 110,000 clones, 90% seen once. The source is a human donor who received a combined kidney and bone marrow transplant. The chain employs TRBV18 and TRBJ2-3; weak D call: TRBD2 (6 bases). Source: CD4+ T cells from blood, taken before the transplant. CDR3 sequence (DNA): TGTGCCAGCTCACCTCTTAGCGGATTAAGCACAGATACGCAGTATTTT. It specifies CASSPLSGLSTDTQYF.